The present entry profiles one T cell receptor beta chain with its context. Its recognized antigen is unknown. Base-call qualities are not available, and no considerably larger clone is one nucleotide away. This record belongs to a study of cytomegalovirus exposure and HLA in healthy donors (dated by TCRdb to 2016 to 2017). About the investigation overall: In an earlier analysis of some 550 of the donors, about 270 Gb of sequence data and 100 million or so unique TCR beta sequences from 150 million to 200 million T cells were reported. Roughly 300 gigabases of sequencing data and roughly 81 million unique TCR sequences made up an early release that covered 500 to 650 HLA-typed donors. Among the approximately 400 genotyped donors, more than 70% belonged to the genetic ancestry cluster associated with self-reported Caucasian donors. The aim of the study was to test whether cataloging public T cell receptors could identify signatures of past pathogen exposure. The study profiled the T cell repertoires of about 720 subjects by immunosequencing and related them to cytomegalovirus serostatus. In addition to the first cohort of around 670 subjects, a separate validation cohort of approximately 120 different subjects was used. To predict cytomegalovirus infection status, the study combined high-throughput TCR immunosequencing, statistical association of individual TCRs with disease status, and machine learning. A later analysis re-analyzed previously published TCR beta repertoires from 600 to 850 donors and added high-resolution HLA genotyping to study TCR occurrence patterns. Rather than drawing on any new phenotypic data, the later analysis identified candidate immune exposures from TCR beta sequences and the way those sequences occurred across donors. An earlier analysis of some 500 of the donors used high-throughput TCR beta sequencing to judge whether each TCR beta V gene segment behaved as functional or pseudogenic. Donor age, sex, ethnicity and CMV serostatus were collected together with the repertoire data. Genome-wide SNP genotypes for about three fifths of the roughly 700 donors were used in a later genetic analysis, which treated that subset as a discovery cohort. Every discovery cohort repertoire had been produced on one sequencing platform. HLA typing included class I and class II loci at four-digit resolution. Typing coverage varied by locus: about 620-630 donors for A, B, C, DRB1 and DQB1; approximately 500 for DQA1; 606 for DPA1; approximately 470 for DPB1. Several DR-DQ haplotypes were treated as single units for association and clustering because of strong linkage in the cohort. Among about 390 genotyped donors of the cohort, an average of 235,054 unique TCR beta nucleotide sequences were sequenced per donor, about a sixth of them non-productive. Results the study describes overall, beyond this receptor: A later genetic analysis reported fewer N-insertions in productive TCRs among donors in an Asian-associated ancestry cluster than the 666-donor mean. In both the original and validation cohorts, the classifier was reported to diagnose cytomegalovirus status with high specificity and sensitivity. The 87-base-pair reads could not distinguish some IMGT-functional V segments, including TRBV6-2 and TRBV6-3, so those segments were excluded. A further reported finding was that TCR beta sequences accurately predicted the HLA-A and HLA-B alleles for most subjects in the first cohort. Most TCR sequences were observed very rarely across donors, whereas some public TCRs were present in many individuals. Because counts were too low, some 17 rarely observed V segments, including chromosome 9 orphons, were excluded from the earlier analysis of 587 of the donors. Only TCR beta chains were sequenced in this cohort, and the absence of alpha or paired-chain data limited detectable features. The authors suggested that the approach could potentially be extended to other disease states and immunological phenotypes. The only immune exposure information available for the cohort was CMV serostatus. Because HLA typing was unavailable for some donors at each locus, only the typed subset was used in association tests. A total of some 180 TCR beta chains were listed by the study as associated with cytomegalovirus. Linkage disequilibrium might explain the correlated functional status among segregating V segments, but an unknown experimental factor could not be ruled out. Presence/absence analyses assumed roughly uniform sequencing depth across donors, an assumption that may not hold. According to a later analysis, parvovirus B19, influenza, CMV and Epstein-Barr virus appeared linked to several top co-occurrence clusters. Compared with equally common non-associated chains, HLA-associated TCR beta chains in a later analysis were more clonally expanded and had lower generation probabilities. At a false discovery rate of 0.05, a later analysis linked around 15,000 TCR beta sequences to specific HLA alleles. In a later analysis, most CMV-associated TCR beta chains were found to appear HLA-restricted, with HLA associations seemingly driven largely by CMV exposure. Three of the identified cytomegalovirus-associated TCR beta chains were confirmed in vitro to be specific for cytomegalovirus antigens. Strong co-occurrence of HLA alleles, especially DR and DQ, made assigning TCR associations to individual alleles difficult. A later analysis found that TCR association rates varied across HLA loci, with DRB1 alleles showing the most associated TCRs and HLA-C alleles the fewest. An association between a missense DCLRE1C variant and V-gene and J-gene trimming of TCR beta chains was found in a later genetic analysis and replicated in an independent cohort. Broadly in line with IMGT annotations, most TCR beta V segments showed up in productive rearrangements about 87% or about 30% of the time in an earlier analysis of about 500 of the donors. A group of highly shared sequence variants was considered likely to be a technical artifact of the sequencing pipeline.

The cohort was made up of approximately 670 healthy bone marrow donors. At the time of sampling, all cohort members were nominally healthy, though unrecorded immune exposures were likely present. The donor tested CMV seropositive and was one of the 289 seropositive cohort members. A peripheral blood sample was collected from each donor, and TCR beta sequencing was performed on peripheral blood mononuclear cells. The Qiagen DNeasy Blood Extraction Kit was used to extract genomic DNA from the blood cell samples. Per the germline V gene, SGDLS is the CDR1 and YYNGEE is the CDR2. The CDR3, from cysteine to phenylalanine, totals 15 residues. Only CDR3 DNA remains: 45 bases, in frame from the first base. V lost 4 bases and J lost 1 base, and the count of bases not matched to a germline gene is 4. The library was built by means of the immunoSEQ multiplex PCR assay. A mixture of 60 forward primers for TCR Vbeta segments and 13 reverse primers for TCR Jbeta segments was used in the multiplex PCR. A multiplex PCR assay on genomic DNA amplified the CDR3 region of rearranged TCR beta genes. The Illumina HiSeq System was used to sequence the amplified TCR beta libraries as 87-base-pair reads. Per the original workflow: A later analysis counted about 76 million unique TCR beta chains across the 690 or so repertoires, and about 10 million of these chains were shared by at least two donors. Raw reads were error-corrected and collapsed into unique sequences by a nearest-neighbor algorithm in which closely related sequences were merged to remove PCR and sequencing errors. V, D and J gene segments were assigned by aligning CDR3 sequences to IMGT reference sequences. For a sequence to be retained, at least a six-nucleotide match to both a V gene segment and a J gene segment was required. A rearrangement was called productive if the CDR3 had no stop codons and remained in frame with V and J, and every other rearrangement was called non-productive. Following IMGT convention, CDR3 was defined as the stretch from the second conserved V-encoded cysteine up to the conserved J-encoded phenylalanine. The earlier analysis of 550 to 650 of the donors excluded any sequence lacking an unambiguous match to a single V gene segment. In an earlier analysis of several hundred of the donors, V segments were called functional above 56.7% productive rearrangements and were called segregating when the between-donor standard deviation exceeded 5%. A statistical classification framework was built to diagnose cytomegalovirus status from the catalog of TCR beta chain sequences. In a later analysis, V and J genes were assigned by comparing TCR nucleotide sequences against IMGT/GENE-DB human TR gene sequences. The TCRdist pipeline was used in a later analysis to assign CDR3 sequences and most-parsimonious VDJ recombination scenarios. In a later analysis, each TCR beta chain was defined by its CDR3 amino acid sequence together with its V-gene family, and reads without a unique V-gene family were excluded. To address suspected cross-contamination and a sequencing artifact, a later analysis removed around 600 highly shared, low-generation-probability nucleotide sequences. For each public chain, a later analysis derived a clonal expansion index from normalized ranks of inferred template counts within each repertoire. Generation probabilities in a later analysis came from a VDJ recombination model fitted to out-of-frame rearrangements, and those results were checked against IGoR. A later analysis scored TCR-TCR, TCR-HLA and TCR-CMV co-occurrence with hypergeometric tests, applying a repertoire-size bias correction to TCR pairs. In a later analysis, false discovery rates were estimated by permuting HLA or CMV assignments 20 times. A later analysis grouped co-occurring TCRs with DBSCAN, adding TCRdist sequence similarity when clustering within HLA-allele-positive subsets. Repertoires with fewer than 30,000 or more than 120,000 public chains, plus five repertoires with anomalous nucleotide sharing, were excluded from co-occurrence clustering. Drawn from immuneACCESS, this table holds only the in-frame rearrangements with V and J called that TCRdb kept. Clones are partly lost; checked studies trace under half to an unresolved V gene and leave the rest unexplained. For V, J and clone size, that table is used; D and trimming come from the DNA. This sample comprises 120,000 to 150,000 clones, 65% to 80% of them detected only once. Roughly 1.3% of the sample belongs to the ten largest clones.

Specimen: PBMCs. The receptor comes from a male donor in good health and CMV-seropositive. The chain links TRBV9 with TRBJ2-3, and TRBD2 aligns with 9 junction nucleotides. The DNA is as follows: TGTGCCAGCAGCCCCCGACTAGCGGGCACAGATACGCAGTATTTT. Translated, this is CASSPRLAGTDTQYF.